The 7 T cell receptor beta chains below all came from one sample that was sequenced in a study of blood T cell repertoires in COVID-19. Repertoires were generated with immunoSEQ multiplex PCR, while TCRdb's copy carries only in-frame clones and drops some. The sample consists of about 310,000 clones, roughly 87% of them appearing once. Material for sequencing was peripheral blood. These receptors were obtained from a man aged 45-60 years with active or convalescent COVID-19.

The CDR3 bases are TGTGCCAGCAGTGCGGACAGGTTCTACAATGAGCAGTTCTTC. It specifies CASSADRFYNEQFF. This chain joins TRBV2 and TRBJ2-1; 7 bases agree with TRBD1. The germline CDR1 and CDR2 sequences are SNHLY and FYNNEI. The junction had 3 bases not matched to a gene; V was cut back by 4 bases and J by 3 bases. The CDR3 loop spans 14 amino acids.

The chain has TRBV4-3 and TRBJ1-1; 12 bases line up with TRBD1. V lost 7 bases to trimming and J lost 1 base; unmatched junction nucleotides: 4. This CDR3 is built from 15 residues. CDR1 and CDR2 from the germline V gene are LGHNA and YSLEER. CDR3 coding DNA: TGCGCCAGCACTCGGGACAGGGGGCGGAACACTGAAGCTTTCTTT. It translates to CASTRDRGRNTEAFF.

This sequence joins TRBV5-1 and TRBJ2-3; 8 bases are shared with TRBD1. The CDR3 spans 15 residues. Per the germline V gene, CDR1 is SGHRS and CDR2 is YFSETQ. The V segment lost 2 bases and the J segment 3 bases; nucleotides outside the gene matches: 5. CDR3 region: CASSLFNRGTDTQYF. CDR3 DNA sequence: TGCGCCAGCAGCTTATTCAACAGGGGGACAGATACGCAGTATTTT.

V is TRBV7-8 and J is TRBJ1-5; TRBD1 matches 7 bases. The germline V gene encodes CDR1 SGHVS and CDR2 FQNEAQ. CDR3 size: 17 residues. The trim removed 0 bases at V and 0 bases at J, leaving 5 bases unmatched. The CDR3 DNA is TGTGCCAGCAGCTTAGCCGAGGGGGCCATTAGCAATCAGCCCCAGCATTTT. It is translated as CASSLAEGAISNQPQHF.

The rearrangement links TRBV7-9 to TRBJ1-2; perhaps TRBD1 as D (6 bases). The CDR3 has 12 amino acids. CDR1 SEHNR and CDR2 FQNEAQ come from the germline V gene (reference sequence). Trimming pared 3 bases from V and 8 bases from J, leaving 10 bases between. Here the CDR3 reads CASSLQTGGYTF. DNA for the CDR3: TGTGCCAGCAGCTTGCAGACAGGAGGCTACACCTTC.

The gene calls are TRBV27 and TRBJ2-5, with TRBD2 matching over 8 bases. The CDR3 is made up of 17 amino acids. With V trimmed by 2 bases and J by 2 bases, 10 bases remained unmatched. CDR1 and CDR2 (germline): MNHEY, SMNVEV (reference sequence). The CDR3 region is CASSLEGPGGTQETQYF. As DNA, the CDR3 is TGTGCCAGCAGTTTAGAGGGACCGGGAGGGACACAAGAGACCCAGTACTTC.

The chain employs TRBV7-9 and TRBJ2-1; 9 bases line up with TRBD1. Germline loops: CDR1 SEHNR, CDR2 FQNEAQ (reference sequence). The CDR3 is 15 residues long. Germline trimming cut 5 bases from V and 1 base from J; bases unmatched to any gene: 3. The CDR3 region is CASSRTGDSYNEQFF. The CDR3 DNA reads TGTGCCAGCAGCCGGACAGGGGATTCCTACAATGAGCAGTTCTTC.